The TCR beta chain under discussion was sequenced for a study of T cells in Graves' hyperthyroidism and ophthalmopathy. Points from the study as a whole: The majority of expanded thyroid clonotypes above 0.001 also appeared in blood.

What was amplified from RNA transcripts were TCR beta CDR3 regions. In the first-round RT-PCR of the TCR CDR3, the HTBI primer set was used. TCRdb recomputed calls from the multiplex PCR reads with MiXCR, one row per CDR3 protein. Among around 250,000 distinct CDR3 sequences listed, 13% to 15% were seen once. Participants, patients aged 18 to 65, had newly diagnosed hyperthyroidism with a duration under 2 months. The PBMCs were sourced from fresh peripheral blood (10 ml). This clonotype has a count of ten or more. Its specificity is unknown. The sequenced sample was blood. The sequence was obtained from a woman in her thirties or forties with Graves' hyperthyroidism that later progressed to Graves' ophthalmopathy.

The CDR3 bases are TGTGCCAGCAGCACGCGGGGGCCGCCGAAGGATGAGCAGTTCTTC. It is translated as CASSTRGPPKDEQFF. The V gene is TRBV13, the J gene TRBJ2-1; a possible D gene is TRBD2 (7 bases). This CDR3 has 15 residues. Germline CDR1 and CDR2: PRHDT and FYEKMQ (reference sequence). The V end was cut by 5 bases, the J end by 8 bases, with 19 bases between.